The 22 T cell receptor beta chains presented below share a single source sample, sequenced in a study of cytomegalovirus exposure and HLA in healthy donors. The PCR made use of 60 Vbeta and 13 Jbeta primers. Some clones are missing from TCRdb's copy, which holds only in-frame ones; the method was immunoSEQ multiplex PCR. The data hold approximately 130,000 clones, with approximately 85% observed a single time. Input material: PBMCs. These receptor sequences come from a woman aged 25 to 39 in good health and CMV-seropositive.

This chain joins TRBV19 and TRBJ1-6; tentatively, D is TRBD1 (6 bases). This CDR3 contains 13 residues. The V end lost 9 bases, the J end lost 4 bases, and 10 bases lay between the germline ends. Germline CDR1 reads LNHDA; CDR2 reads SQIVND (reference sequence). CDR3 residues: CASVGQYNSPLHF. The CDR3 coding sequence is TGTGCCAGCGTTGGACAGTATAATTCACCCCTCCACTTT.

The rearrangement links TRBV13 to TRBJ2-1; 7 bases agree with TRBD2. The CDR3 spans 15 residues. Germline loops: CDR1 PRHDT, CDR2 FYEKMQ (reference sequence). V shed 3 bases, J shed 4 bases, and the junction held 6 bases outside the gene matches. CDR3 loop: CASSFGGSIYNEQFF. The CDR3 DNA sequence: TGTGCCAGCAGCTTCGGGGGGTCGATATACAATGAGCAGTTCTTC.

V usage is TRBV6-4 and J usage is TRBJ2-3; 13 bases are shared with TRBD2. CDR1 is MRHNA, CDR2 SNTAGT, per germline. This CDR3 spans 16 amino acids. The junction had 7 bases not matched to a gene; V was cut back by 6 bases and J by 4 bases. The CDR3 DNA follows: TGTGCCAGCAGCTGGGGACTAGCGGGAACGGCAGATACGCAGTATTTT. It yields the protein CASSWGLAGTADTQYF.

V usage is TRBV2 and J usage is TRBJ1-2; the match to TRBD1 covers 7 bases. Germline CDR1 SNHLY, CDR2 FYNNEI. This CDR3 has 13 residues. Trimming took 4 bases from V and 5 from J; bases not matched to a gene: 4. CDR3 loop: CASSGTGVYGYTF. CDR3 sequence (DNA): TGTGCCAGCAGTGGGACAGGCGTATATGGCTACACCTTC.

V is TRBV28 and J is TRBJ1-1; D might be TRBD1 (6 bases). Germline V gene lookup returns CDR1 MDHEN and CDR2 SYDVKM. Trimming stripped 6 bases from V and 0 bases from J, with 14 bases between. The CDR3 is 15 amino acids. The CDR3 loop reads CASREDSVMNTEAFF. The CDR3, as DNA: TGTGCCAGCAGGGAGGACAGCGTCATGAACACTGAAGCTTTCTTT.

The chain is built from TRBV5-1 and TRBJ2-4; 10 positions agree with TRBD2. With 1 base clipped from V and 7 bases from J, the junction kept 2 bases outside the gene matches. The V gene's germline CDR1 is SGHRS and CDR2 YFSETQ. The CDR3 is 14 residues long. The CDR3 coding sequence is TGCGCCAGCAGCTTGACTAGCGGGGATAACATTCAGTACTTC. Translation: CASSLTSGDNIQYF.

The chain carries TRBV15 and TRBJ2-3; 7 bases are shared with TRBD2. V was clipped by 0 bases and J by 9 bases; unmatched bases: 3. CDR3 length: 13 residues. Germline V CDR1 and CDR2: LNHNV, YYDKDF (reference sequence). The CDR3 here is CATSREGTTTQYF. CDR3 bases: TGTGCCACCAGCAGAGAAGGGACTACGACGCAGTATTTT.

The CDR3 spells CAWRPGQGSGYTF. DNA of the CDR3: TGTGCCTGGAGGCCGGGACAGGGTTCTGGCTACACCTTC. The chain has TRBV30 and TRBJ1-2, with TRBD1 matching over 9 bases. V dropped 3 bases and J dropped 7; count of bases not matched to a gene: 6. This CDR3 has 13 amino acids. Germline-derived CDR1 and CDR2 are GTSNPN and SVGIG (reference sequence).

The V and J genes are TRBV28 and TRBJ2-5; 10 nucleotides line up with TRBD1. Trimming removed 5 bases from V and 4 bases from J; junction bases left unmatched: 10. CDR1 and CDR2 (germline): MDHEN, SYDVKM. This CDR3 is built from 16 residues. The CDR3 is CASSPLGQGVGETQYF. For the CDR3, the DNA is TGTGCCAGCAGTCCGCTTGGACAGGGGGTCGGAGAGACCCAGTACTTC.

The V and J genes are TRBV4-2 and TRBJ2-3, with D perhaps matching TRBD1 (5 bases). V lost 4 bases to trimming and J lost 5 bases, with 7 bases between them. Germline CDR1 is LGHNA and CDR2 is YNFKEQ. This CDR3 is 12 amino acids long. The CDR3 region has the DNA TGTGCCAGCAGCCTTCAGGGAGATACGCAGTATTTT. It is translated as CASSLQGDTQYF.

The rearrangement uses TRBV19 and TRBJ2-2; D is possibly TRBD1 (5 bases). V shed 7 bases and J shed 2 bases, with 17 bases lying between them. The CDR3 consists of 16 residues. Germline V gives CDR1 LNHDA, CDR2 SQIVND (reference sequence). Here the CDR3 DNA reads TGTGCCAGTACATTGAGTAGGACATTCAACACCGGGGAGCTGTTTTTT. It yields the protein CASTLSRTFNTGELFF.

V usage is TRBV15 and J usage is TRBJ1-1; possibly TRBD1 for D (5 bases). V was clipped by 2 bases and J by 6 bases, with 22 bases between them. The germline CDR1 and CDR2 sequences are LNHNV and YYDKDF (reference sequence). The CDR3 length is 17 residues. CDR3 region: CATSRSGGGSLRAEAFF. In DNA form, the CDR3 reads TGTGCCACCAGCAGATCGGGGGGGGGTTCCCTGCGGGCTGAAGCTTTCTTT.

This clone came up a few times. The chain recombines TRBV6-6 with TRBJ2-6, with a possible D match to TRBD1 (5 bases). V was cut by 10 bases and J by 4 bases, with 20 bases left in between. This CDR3 has 16 residues. Germline V gives CDR1 MNHNY, CDR2 SVGAGI (reference sequence). CDR3 sequence: CATLSYAQEGANVLTF. The CDR3, as DNA: TGTGCCACCCTCAGTTATGCACAGGAGGGGGCCAACGTCCTGACTTTC.

The chain uses TRBV14 and TRBJ2-2; 8 bases agree with TRBD2. V shed 4 bases and J 6 bases; nucleotides not matched to a gene: 10. The CDR3 runs to 16 residues. The germline gives CDR1 SGHDN, CDR2 FVKESK. This CDR3 is CASSRIRTSSSGELFF. CDR3 bases: TGTGCCAGCAGCCGGATCCGGACTAGCAGCTCCGGGGAGCTGTTTTTT.

This chain joins TRBV30 and TRBJ1-1; D is unresolved. CDR1 is GTSNPN, CDR2 SVGIG, per germline (reference sequence). The germline V and J ends were trimmed by 2 bases and 0 bases, with 10 bases remaining between them. This CDR3 has 14 residues. CDR3 DNA sequence: TGTGCCTGGAGTAGAACGGTCATGAACACTGAAGCTTTCTTT. It codes for CAWSRTVMNTEAFF.

The chain couples TRBV6-5 to TRBJ1-1; TRBD1 aligns across 8 bases. Germline V CDR1 and CDR2: MNHEY, SVGAGI. V shed 2 bases and J 7 bases; nucleotides not matched to a gene: 9. The CDR3 sequence is 15 residues long. This CDR3 reads CASSYEPGTGCEAFF. The CDR3 DNA is TGTGCCAGCAGTTACGAACCTGGGACAGGTTGTGAAGCTTTCTTT.

The V call is TRBV2, the J call TRBJ2-7; 9 nucleotides agree with TRBD1. Trimming took 8 bases from V and 9 from J; bases not matched to a gene: 8. The CDR3 is made up of 12 amino acids. Germline V CDR1 and CDR2: SNHLY, FYNNEI. For the CDR3, the DNA is TGTGCCAGCCGGGACAGGGACTTTGGGCAGTACTTC. This gives the protein CASRDRDFGQYF.

This rearrangement joins TRBV5-1 to TRBJ2-1, with D perhaps matching TRBD1 (5 bases). Trimming left V 0 bases short and J 4 bases short, with 8 bases between. The CDR3 is 14 residues long. CDR1 is SGHRS, CDR2 YFSETQ, per germline. The CDR3: CASSLEGLYNEQFF. The CDR3 nucleotides read TGCGCCAGCAGCTTGGAGGGGCTTTACAATGAGCAGTTCTTC.

To note about this clone: The same CDR3 can be traced to other DNA sequences in this sample. The rearrangement uses TRBV18 and TRBJ2-2; 9 nucleotides align to TRBD1. The CDR3 spans 16 residues. V shed 0 bases, J shed 6 bases, and the junction held 5 bases outside the gene matches. Germline CDR1 is KGHSH and CDR2 is LQKENI. The chain's CDR3 is CASSPPGTGSAGELFF. DNA of the CDR3: TGTGCCAGCTCACCACCTGGGACAGGGTCCGCCGGGGAGCTGTTTTTT.

The chain combines TRBV10-3 with TRBJ1-1; unclear D gene. Germline V gene sequence: CDR1 ENHRY, CDR2 SYGVKD. The CDR3 sequence is 14 residues long. With 6 bases removed from V and 3 bases from J, the gap between germline ends came to 14 bases. The DNA of the CDR3 is TGTGCCATCAGGAGGGCGGGGAGGGACACTGAAGCTTTCTTT. Translating gives CAIRRAGRDTEAFF.

This clone was counted between two and nine times. V gene TRBV29-1 combines with J gene TRBJ1-3; 8 bases match TRBD1. V lost 3 bases and J lost 8; bases outside the gene matches: 6. Germline lookup yields CDR1 SQVTM and CDR2 ANQGSEA. The CDR3 sequence is 13 residues long. Here the CDR3 reads CSVEDRARHTIYF. CDR3 DNA: TGCAGCGTTGAGGACAGGGCGAGGCACACCATATATTTT.

This chain connects TRBV28 to TRBJ1-5; 9 bases match TRBD1. Germline trimming cut 5 bases from V and 6 bases from J; bases unmatched to any gene: 5. CDR1 and CDR2 from the germline V gene are MDHEN and SYDVKM. This CDR3 has 14 residues. The CDR3 sequence is CASSGQGSGQPQHF. In DNA, the CDR3 is TGTGCCAGCAGTGGACAGGGGTCTGGTCAGCCCCAGCATTTT.